Sequencing of this T cell receptor (beta chain) was carried out in a study of blood T cell repertoires in COVID-19. Overall study: Both acute and convalescent COVID-19 samples were obtained from the United States, Italy and Spain.

The CDR3 is 13 residues long. V was trimmed by 6 bases and J by 3 bases, leaving 12 bases between them. In the authors' methods: Amplifying reference gene primers gave estimates of nucleated cell counts. Repertoires were generated with immunoSEQ multiplex PCR, while TCRdb's copy carries only in-frame clones and drops some. V and J calls and clone size come straight from that table; D and trimming were deduced from the DNA. The sample lists approximately 12,000 clones, 73% seen once, with 30% in the top ten. The sample was peripheral blood. The chain carries TRBV12-3 or TRBV12-4 and TRBJ2-7; D is unresolved. The TCR was taken from a human donor in a cohort sampled during active COVID-19. In nucleotides, the CDR3 is TGTGCCAGCAGCCCGCATCCGGGCTACGAGCAGTACTTC. Residues: CASSPHPGYEQYF.